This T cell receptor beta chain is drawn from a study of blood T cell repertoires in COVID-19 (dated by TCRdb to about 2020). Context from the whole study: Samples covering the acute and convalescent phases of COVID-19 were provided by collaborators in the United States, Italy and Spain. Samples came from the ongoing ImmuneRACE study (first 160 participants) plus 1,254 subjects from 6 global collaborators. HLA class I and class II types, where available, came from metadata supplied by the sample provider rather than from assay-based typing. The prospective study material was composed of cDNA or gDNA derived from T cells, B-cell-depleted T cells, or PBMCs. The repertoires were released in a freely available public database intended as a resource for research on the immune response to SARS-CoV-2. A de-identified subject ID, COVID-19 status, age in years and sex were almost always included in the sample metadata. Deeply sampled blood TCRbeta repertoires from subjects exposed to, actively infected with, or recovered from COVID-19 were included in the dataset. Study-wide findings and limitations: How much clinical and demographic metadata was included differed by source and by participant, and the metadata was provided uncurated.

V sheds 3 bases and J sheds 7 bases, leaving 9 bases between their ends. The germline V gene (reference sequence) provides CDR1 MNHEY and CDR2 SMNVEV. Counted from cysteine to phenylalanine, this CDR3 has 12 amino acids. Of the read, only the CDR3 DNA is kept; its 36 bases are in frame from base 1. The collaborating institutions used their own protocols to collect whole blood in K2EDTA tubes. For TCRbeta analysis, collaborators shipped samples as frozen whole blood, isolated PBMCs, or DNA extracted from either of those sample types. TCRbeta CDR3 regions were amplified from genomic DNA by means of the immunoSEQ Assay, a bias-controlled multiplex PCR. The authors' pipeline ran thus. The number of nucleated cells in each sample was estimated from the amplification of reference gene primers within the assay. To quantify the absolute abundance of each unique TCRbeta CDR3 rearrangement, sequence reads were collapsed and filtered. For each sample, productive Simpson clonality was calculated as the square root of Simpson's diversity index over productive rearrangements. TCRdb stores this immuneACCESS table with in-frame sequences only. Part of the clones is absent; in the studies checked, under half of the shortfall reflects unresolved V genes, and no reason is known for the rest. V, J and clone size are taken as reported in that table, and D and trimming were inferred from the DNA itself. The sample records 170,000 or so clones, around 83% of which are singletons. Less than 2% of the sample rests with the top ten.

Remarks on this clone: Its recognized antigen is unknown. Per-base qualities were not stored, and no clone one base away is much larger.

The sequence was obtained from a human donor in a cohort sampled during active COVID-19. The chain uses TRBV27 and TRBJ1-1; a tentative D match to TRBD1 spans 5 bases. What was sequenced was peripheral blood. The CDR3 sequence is CASSFDRGEAFF. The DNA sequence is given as TGTGCCAGCAGTTTTGATAGGGGTGAAGCTTTCTTT.